This T cell receptor (beta chain) was documented in a study of breast tumors, draining lymph nodes, adjacent tissues. Samples came from axillary lymph nodes draining the breast cancer. This CDR3 contains 14 residues. CDR1 and CDR2 (germline): SNHLY, FYNNEI. V gave up 8 bases and J gave up 8 bases, with 18 bases separating them. Many counts were recorded for this clonotype. TCRdb reprocessed the multiplex PCR reads with MiXCR, giving one entry per CDR3 protein. The sample lists approximately 120,000 distinct CDR3 sequences; approximately 21% were seen once. The TCR originated in a female donor with breast cancer. Some clones in this sample may be carry-over from other donors' samples. What was sequenced was axillary lymph node tissue. This chain connects TRBV2 to TRBJ1-4, with D maybe TRBD1 (5 bases). The CDR3 sequence: CASSREETDEKLFF. CDR3 in DNA: TGTGCCAGCTCCAGGGAGGAGACAGACGAAAAACTGTTTTTT.